This TCR beta chain originates from a study of OX40 agonist ivuxolimab in advanced cancers. In terms of the full investigation: The costimulatory receptor OX40 (CD134) was targeted by ivuxolimab, a fully human IgG2 agonistic monoclonal antibody. Prior anti-PD-1, anti-PD-L1 or anti-CTLA-4 therapy was permitted, and checkpoint inhibitors had been received by around 39% of dose-escalation patients. Partial responses occurred in three dose-escalation patients, of whom one had hepatocellular carcinoma and two had cutaneous melanoma. Of the approximately 50 dose-escalation patients, hepatocellular carcinoma was present in about 20, melanoma in roughly 15, renal cell carcinoma in 9 and head and neck cancer in 9. Intravenous ivuxolimab was administered to patients every 2 weeks at six dose levels: 0.01, 0.1, 0.3, 1.5, 3 and 10 mg/kg. The monotherapy dose-escalation portion (N ≈ 56 patients) of the phase I ivuxolimab trial is reported in the paper. In the dose-escalation cohort, 82.7% of patients were male, and the mean age was roughly 60 years with a range of roughly 20 to 80. The purpose of peripheral TCRbeta sequencing was to test whether ivuxolimab changed TCR sequence diversity and led to clonal T-cell expansion. What the authors observed across the whole study: Low levels of normalized T-cell clonal expansion were also seen in some nonresponding patients. After ivuxolimab, more expanded clones were found on average in CD8+ T cells than in CD4+ T cells. In the 0.1-3.0 mg/kg groups, partial responders were among the patients with the lowest normalized peripheral clonal expansion, particularly in CD8+ T cells. At doses of 0.1 to 3.0 mg/kg, clonal expansion of both CD4+ and CD8+ T cells in blood was seen between baseline and week 6. The antigen specificity of the peripheral T cells that underwent clonal expansion was not determined.

CDR1 and CDR2 are drawn from the germline V gene (reference sequence): SGHKS, YYEKEE. From the cysteine up to the phenylalanine, the CDR3 has a length of 16 residues. CDR3 DNA only is kept here, 48 bases in frame from base 1. V trim: 2 bases; J trim: 3 bases; unmatched bases: 9. Patients with autoimmune disease history or receiving systemic immunosuppression were excluded from the trial. In every dose cohort, peripheral blood was drawn for TCR sequencing at baseline, cycle 4 day 1, and cycle 7 day 1. Samples came from an open-label, multicenter, first-in-human phase I dose-escalation trial of ivuxolimab. Adults with locally advanced or metastatic melanoma, renal cell, hepatocellular, or head and neck squamous cell carcinoma were enrolled in the trial. Before TCR sequencing, CD4+ T cells and CD8+ T cells were sorted from peripheral blood as separate populations. For sequencing of the TCRbeta CDR3 region, genomic DNA was extracted from the sorted cells. The immunoSEQ Assay was used for sequencing of TCRbeta CDR3 regions. The source is immuneACCESS, and TCRdb retained only in-frame sequences with V and J called. Part of the clones is not carried over; for the studies checked, unresolved V genes explain less than half of this, and the remainder is unexplained. In all, the sample holds fewer than 95,000 clones, and approximately 80% of those were seen once. The ten largest clonotypes hold around 0.48% of the sample.

As for this clone: The target of this receptor is not known. No base qualities exist here, and no much larger clone lies one base off it.

The chain links TRBV5-5 with TRBJ2-3, with 7 bases aligning to TRBD1. The clonotype comes from an adult with an advanced solid tumor such as melanoma, head and neck, liver or kidney cancer. The source was CD4+ or CD8+ T cells sorted from blood, collected in a trial of the OX40 agonist ivuxolimab. The encoded CDR3 is CASSLLTGLRTDTQYF. The DNA sequence reads TGTGCCAGCAGCTTATTGACAGGGTTGAGAACAGATACGCAGTATTTT.